This T cell receptor (beta chain) derives from a study of tumor-infiltrating lymphocytes in primary liver carcinoma. This clonotype has at least ten counts. cDNA specific to TCR beta was made from 500 ng of total RNA, with a constant-region primer employed for priming. Each TCR beta library was derived from three nested multiplex PCR rounds that employed slightly modified ARM-PCR. Use of TRBV1-TRBV30 forward primers with a C-beta reverse primer characterized the first two PCR rounds, which lasted roughly 11 cycles each. TCRdb redid the calling of the multiplex PCR reads with MiXCR, one entry per CDR3 protein. The sample records 90,000 to 150,000 distinct CDR3 sequences, around two thirds being singletons. It was from around 18-30 mg of unsorted bulk tissue that RNA and DNA were co-extracted. CDR1 is MNHNY and CDR2 is SVGAGI in the germline V gene (reference sequence). The CDR3 is made up of 17 amino acids. Germline trimming cut 7 bases from V and 4 bases from J; bases unmatched to any gene: 10.

The chain combines TRBV6-6 with TRBJ2-2; 12 bases agree with TRBD2. The sequence was collected from a woman between 55 and 75 years old with primary liver carcinoma and hepatitis B virus infection. Specimen: liver tumor tissue from sampling region 1. The subset was: tumor region T1, superior pole. CDR3 nucleotides: TGTGCCAGCACCCGACTAGCGGGAGATCTGGGCACCGGGGAGCTGTTTTTT. Translation gives CASTRLAGDLGTGELFF.